These 9 T cell receptor beta chains originate from one sample sequenced in a study of shared clonotypes between healthy human individuals. Terminally differentiated effector memory CD45RA+ cells were excluded by CCR7 positive selection of CD45RO-negative cells. Only in-frame clones appear in the TCRdb table, and some are missing; sequencing was by immunoSEQ multiplex PCR. The sample holds around 2,000,000 clones, approximately 95% seen once. Sequenced input: naive CD8+ T cells sorted from blood. The source of these receptors is a man aged 18 to 35 in good health.

This clone was seen just once. The genes are TRBV11-2 and TRBJ2-1; D unclear. The germline CDR1 and CDR2 sequences are SGHAT and FQNNGV. Trimming stripped 4 bases from V and 4 bases from J, with 17 bases between. The CDR3 consists of 16 residues. The CDR3 coding sequence is TGTGCCAGCAGCTCCTACGGACGTTCGGATTACAATGAGCAGTTCTTC. It codes for CASSSYGRSDYNEQFF.

The chain recombines TRBV9 with TRBJ2-5; a weak D match, TRBD2 (5 bases). Germline V gene data show CDR1 as SGDLS and CDR2 as YYNGEE. The CDR3 covers 18 residues. The ends were cut back, 0 bases at V and 1 base at J, with 19 bases in the middle. The CDR3 region is CASSVDASSTVLQETQYF. CDR3 nucleotides: TGTGCCAGCAGCGTAGACGCTAGCTCGACCGTACTCCAAGAGACCCAGTACTTC.

The chain links TRBV5-4 to TRBJ1-2; unclear D gene. The CDR3 sequence is 12 residues long. V lost 3 bases and J 7 bases, leaving 10 bases between the germline ends. Germline loops: CDR1 SGHNT, CDR2 YYREEE (reference sequence). CDR3 bases: TGTGCCAGCAGCTCGGTTGAGCTTGGCTACACCTTC. Translation: CASSSVELGYTF. The full variable domain, rest sourced from reference TRBV5-4 and TRBJ1-2, is ETGVTQSPTHLIKTRGQQVTLRCSSQSGHNTVSWYQQALGQGPQFIFQYYREEENGRGNFPPRFSGLQFPNYSSELNVNALELDDSALYLCASSSVELGYTFGSGTRLTVV.

The gene calls are TRBV7-3 and TRBJ2-5; 9 bases agree with TRBD1. The CDR3 runs to 16 residues. J gave up 2 bases and V 5 bases, and 9 bases lay outside the gene matches. Per germline, CDR1 SGHTA and CDR2 FQGTGA. Written as DNA, the CDR3 is TGTGCCAGCAGCCCCGAGGGGACAGGGAGGCAAGAGACCCAGTACTTC. Its protein product is CASSPEGTGRQETQYF.

This chain links TRBV6-5 with TRBJ2-1; D possibly corresponds to TRBD1 (6 bases). This CDR3 has 14 residues. V lost 0 bases to trimming and J lost 14 bases, with 17 bases between them. Germline V gene data show CDR1 as MNHEY and CDR2 as SVGAGI. CDR3: CASSYSQTGGRKFF. Written as DNA, the CDR3 is TGTGCCAGCAGTTACTCCCAGACAGGCGGTCGTAAGTTCTTC.

Details on this clone: One end of the junction does not line up with germline, which may come from a read error. The V and J genes are TRBV29-1 and TRBJ2-1, with D possibly matching TRBD2 (6 bases). The CDR3 runs 14 residues. The germline V gene has CDR1 SQVTM and CDR2 ANQGSEA. DNA for the CDR3: TGCAGCGTCGAAGTGGGACTTGCCTACAATGAGCAGTTCTTC. Translating gives CSVEVGLAYNEQFF.

The rearrangement links TRBV7-9 to TRBJ2-2, with 12 positions matching TRBD1. V dropped 4 bases and J dropped 0; count of bases not matched to a gene: 0. The CDR3 has 16 amino acids. The germline V gene has CDR1 SEHNR and CDR2 FQNEAQ (reference sequence). The CDR3 bases are TGTGCCAGCAGCTGGGACAGGGGGCCGAACACCGGGGAGCTGTTTTTT. Residues: CASSWDRGPNTGELFF.

This clone showed up just once. The V and J genes are TRBV7-9 and TRBJ2-2; 8 positions agree with TRBD2. The CDR3 runs to 15 residues. V lost 5 bases and J lost 6; bases outside the gene matches: 8. The V gene's germline CDR1 is SEHNR and CDR2 FQNEAQ (reference sequence). The CDR3 nucleotides read TGTGCCAGCAGCATGGGACTAGATCTGGCCGGGGAGCTGTTTTTT. Translated: CASSMGLDLAGELFF.

The V and J genes are TRBV5-5 and TRBJ2-7, with 9 bases aligning to TRBD2. Germline assignment: CDR1 SGHKS and CDR2 YYEKEE (reference sequence). V shed 0 bases, J shed 7 bases, and the junction held 2 bases outside the gene matches. The CDR3 totals 13 residues. The CDR3 reads CASSLASGKEQYF. The CDR3 nucleotides are TGTGCCAGCAGCTTGGCTAGCGGGAAAGAGCAGTACTTC.